These T cell receptor beta chains were read from a single sample in a study of regulatory T cells in long-lasting Graves disease. MiXCR, run by TCRdb on the multiplex PCR reads, gives a single entry per CDR3 protein. The table has around 240,000 distinct CDR3 sequences, more than 15% seen once. These data also formed part of another study, on T cells in Graves' hyperthyroidism and ophthalmopathy.

The sequencing used peripheral blood mononuclear cells (PBMCs), collected at new diagnosis, from a patient treated with antithyroid drugs. The receptors come from a woman aged 25 to 39 with Graves disease. The CDR3 runs from the conserved cysteine through the conserved F or W. Fields, in order: clone size, D gene, J gene, V gene, CDR3 DNA, CDR3 protein. D genes are given only for firm matches. A row's size may be missing; if present it is once, few, many or a size class.

many | NA | TRBJ1-1 | TRBV5-1 | TGCGCCAGCAGCTTCTATACTGGACGGAACACTGAAGCTTTCTTT | CASSFYTGRNTEAFF
NA | NA | TRBJ1-1 | TRBV6-1 | TGTGCCAGCAGTGAAAGAGGCAGGAGCACTGAAGCTTTCTTT | CASSERGRSTEAFF
many | NA | TRBJ2-7 | TRBV18 | TGTGCCAGCTCACCAGAATCGGATGGCGAGCAGTACTTC | CASSPESDGEQYF
many | NA | TRBJ1-5 | TRBV19 | TGTGCCAGTCAATGGGATGGCAATCAGCCCCAGCATTTT | CASQWDGNQPQHF
few | TRBD2 | TRBJ2-7 | TRBV4-1 | TGCGCCAGCAGCCAAGCCACACTTAGCGGGGTAAGGTACGAGCAGTACTTC | CASSQATLSGVRYEQYF
many | NA | TRBJ1-1 | TRBV10-2 | TGCGCCAGCAGTGACCAGGTATTGAACACTGAAGCTTTCTTT | CASSDQVLNTEAFF
many | NA | TRBJ1-2 | TRBV12-3/TRBV12-4 | TGTGCCAGCAGTTTAGGAGGACGATCCACCTTC | CASSLGGRSTF
NA | TRBD2 | TRBJ2-3 | TRBV6-1 | TGTGCCAGCAGGCCAAATCTAGCGGGTGGCACAGATACGCAGTATTTT | CASRPNLAGGTDTQYF
many | TRBD2 | TRBJ2-7 | TRBV6-1 | TGTGCCAGCAGCCGAGCGGGACTAGGGTCCTACGAGCAGTACTTC | CASSRAGLGSYEQYF
many | NA | TRBJ2-5 | TRBV7-9 | TGTGCCAGCGGTGCAGGCTCCCAAGAGACCCAGTACTTC | CASGAGSQETQYF
NA | NA | TRBJ2-7 | TRBV5-4 | TGTGCCAGCAGCCACGACAGGATCTACGAGCAGTACTTC | CASSHDRIYEQYF
few | TRBD1 | TRBJ2-7 | TRBV4-1 | TGCGCCAGCAGCGTGCTACAGGGGGCAACCTACGAGCAGTACTTC | CASSVLQGATYEQYF
many | NA | TRBJ1-5 | TRBV27 | TGTGCCAGCAGTTCATCTCGGACACCGAGTCGGCCCCAGCATTTT | CASSSSRTPSRPQHF
many | TRBD1 | TRBJ2-1 | TRBV14 | TGTGCCAGCAGCCACTTACAGGGGCATCCTAACAATGAGCAGTTCTTC | CASSHLQGHPNNEQFF
NA | TRBD1 | TRBJ2-1 | TRBV5-1 | TGCGCCAGCAGCGACCGGGACAGGGTAGTCGATGAGCAGTTCTTC | CASSDRDRVVDEQFF
many | TRBD1 | TRBJ2-3 | TRBV3-1 | TGTGCCAGCAGCCAAGAAGGGACAGCTAGCACAGATACGCAGTATTTT | CASSQEGTASTDTQYF
many | NA | TRBJ2-2 | TRBV7-3 | TGTGCCAGCAGCTTAACATTCGGCACCGGGGAGCTGTTTTTT | CASSLTFGTGELFF
many | TRBD1 | TRBJ2-3 | TRBV5-1 | TGCGCCAGCAGCTTGGCCAAGACAGGGGGCAACACAGATACGCAGTATTTT | CASSLAKTGGNTDTQYF
many | NA | TRBJ1-2 | TRBV3-1 | TGTGCCAGCAGCCAAGATGCCCCCCGGGATTGCCACTTC | CASSQDAPRDCHF
NA | NA | TRBJ2-5 | TRBV25-1 | TGTGCCAGCAGTGAATCGGGGACGGAGATAGAGACCCAGTACTTC | CASSESGTEIETQYF
many | TRBD1 | TRBJ2-7 | TRBV19 | TGTGCCAGTAGTATGGGGGACAGGGGGCTGTGCGAGCAGTACTTC | CASSMGDRGLCEQYF
once | NA | TRBJ2-1 | TRBV20-1 | TGCAGTGCTAGATCATGGAGGGATTACAATGAGCAGTTCTTC | CSARSWRDYNEQFF
many | TRBD2 | TRBJ2-1 | TRBV14 | TGTGCCAGCAGCCAGGGGGGCGACGGGGGGGCCAGAGATGAGCAGTTCTTC | CASSQGGDGGARDEQFF
many | NA | TRBJ2-2 | TRBV7-8 | TGTGCCAGCAGCTTAGAAGGGTTCGCCGGGGAGCTGTTTTTT | CASSLEGFAGELFF
many | NA | TRBJ1-5 | TRBV7-8 | TGTGCCAGCAGCCGAGAGCACCAAACGGCACCCCAGCATTTT | CASSREHQTAPQHF
NA | NA | TRBJ1-5 | TRBV24-1 | TGTGCCACCAGTGACTCGGGGGTAGGGCAGCCCCAGCATTTT | CATSDSGVGQPQHF
many | TRBD1 | TRBJ1-2 | TRBV5-5 | TGTGCCAGCAGCTTGGTCTTCGACAGGGGGGAAGCTAACTATGGCTACACCTTC | CASSLVFDRGEANYGYTF
few | NA | TRBJ1-1 | TRBV18 | TGTGCCAGCTCACCACAAAACAGCCAGGGAACTGAAGCTTTCTTT | CASSPQNSQGTEAFF
few | NA | TRBJ2-7 | TRBV4-1 | TGCGCCAGCAGCCAAGTAGTCGGCGAGCAGTACTTC | CASSQVVGEQYF
many | NA | TRBJ1-1 | TRBV12-3/TRBV12-4 | TGTGCCAGCAGTCCGCAGGTTTACACTGAAGCTTTCTTT | CASSPQVYTEAFF
NA | NA | TRBJ1-5 | TRBV5-1 | TGCGCCAGCAGCTTGGTACCTACCCAGCCCCAGCATTTT | CASSLVPTQPQHF
NA | NA | TRBJ1-1 | TRBV6-1 | TGTGCCAGCAACTCAACGGTCAGAATAGGTACTGAAGCTTTCTTT | CASNSTVRIGTEAFF
many | NA | TRBJ1-1 | TRBV20-1 | TGCAGTGCTCCATTCTTGGGGGGCGGGATGAACACTGAAGCTTTCTTT | CSAPFLGGGMNTEAFF
many | TRBD1 | TRBJ1-5 | TRBV29-1 | TGCAGCGTTACGTTCGGGACAGACAATCAGCCCCAGCATTTT | CSVTFGTDNQPQHF
NA | TRBD2 | TRBJ2-7 | TRBV20-1 | TGCAGTGCGCGCCGACTAGCGGGAGCCTACGAGCAGTACTTC | CSARRLAGAYEQYF
many | NA | TRBJ2-7 | TRBV29-1 | TGCAGCGTTGGGTGGCAGGGTCGGGACGAGCAGTACTTC | CSVGWQGRDEQYF
many | NA | TRBJ1-2 | TRBV29-1 | TGCAGCGTTGATTTGACCTACTCGAATGGCTACACCTTC | CSVDLTYSNGYTF
many | TRBD1 | TRBJ1-1 | TRBV11-2 | TGTGCCAGCAGCTTCGGAAGCGGACAGGGGGACACTGAAGCTTTCTTT | CASSFGSGQGDTEAFF
many | TRBD1 | TRBJ1-2 | TRBV7-2 | TGTGCCAGCAGCTTAGGGCGACAGGGGAGAAGCTACACCTTC | CASSLGRQGRSYTF
NA | NA | TRBJ1-2 | TRBV12-3/TRBV12-4 | TGTGCCAGCAGTTCCCGGGGGCTCGCCTATGGCTACACCTTC | CASSSRGLAYGYTF
many | NA | TRBJ1-3 | TRBV14 | TGTGCCAGCAGCCAAGGTCCTTCCGACACCATATATTTT | CASSQGPSDTIYF
many | NA | TRBJ1-1 | TRBV9 | TGTGCCAGCAGCGGGGACGGGTTGGCGAACACTGAAGCTTTCTTT | CASSGDGLANTEAFF
few | NA | TRBJ2-5 | TRBV9 | TGTGCCAGCAGCGTACTGGCCAACCCCCAGGAGACCCAGTACTTC | CASSVLANPQETQYF
many | TRBD1 | TRBJ1-2 | TRBV9 | TGTGCCAGCAGCGTAGATGGGGACAGCGACATCTATGGCTACACCTTC | CASSVDGDSDIYGYTF
few | TRBD1 | TRBJ2-7 | TRBV19 | TGTGCCAGTAGTAGCACAGGGGGGACCTACGAGCAGTACTTC | CASSSTGGTYEQYF
NA | NA | TRBJ1-4 | TRBV6-1 | TGTGCCGGCAGAGACCCGGGCTACGCAACTAATGAAAAACTGTTTTTT | CAGRDPGYATNEKLFF
few | NA | TRBJ2-7 | TRBV11-2 | TGTGCCAGCAGCTTAGATCTTGGGGACGAGCAGTACTTC | CASSLDLGDEQYF
few | NA | TRBJ2-7 | TRBV6-1 | TGTGCCAGCAGGACCACCCCCCGGGGGCCCTACGAGCAGTACTTC | CASRTTPRGPYEQYF